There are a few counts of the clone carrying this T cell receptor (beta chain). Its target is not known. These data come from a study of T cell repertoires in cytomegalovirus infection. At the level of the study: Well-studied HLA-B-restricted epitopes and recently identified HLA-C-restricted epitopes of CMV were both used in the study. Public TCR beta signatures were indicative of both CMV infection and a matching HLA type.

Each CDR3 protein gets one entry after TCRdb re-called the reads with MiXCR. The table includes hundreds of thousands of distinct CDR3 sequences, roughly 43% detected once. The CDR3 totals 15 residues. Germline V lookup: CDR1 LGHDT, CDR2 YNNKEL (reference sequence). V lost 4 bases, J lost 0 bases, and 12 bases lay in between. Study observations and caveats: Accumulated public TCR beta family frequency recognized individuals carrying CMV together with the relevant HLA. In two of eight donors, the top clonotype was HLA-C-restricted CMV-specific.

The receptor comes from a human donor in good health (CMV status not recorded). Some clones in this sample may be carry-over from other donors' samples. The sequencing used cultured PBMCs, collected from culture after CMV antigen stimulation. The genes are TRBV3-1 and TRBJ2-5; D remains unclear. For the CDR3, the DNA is TGTGCCAGCAGCCTCTCCTGGCGGAACCAAGAGACCCAGTACTTC. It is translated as CASSLSWRNQETQYF.